A selection of T cell receptor beta chains follows, all from one sample in a study of cytomegalovirus exposure and HLA in healthy donors. Some clones are missing from TCRdb's copy, which holds only in-frame ones; the method was immunoSEQ multiplex PCR. The sample contains approximately 220,000 clones, approximately 88% of which appear only once. The source material was PBMCs. All receptors derive from a woman in her twenties or thirties in good health and CMV-seropositive. The CDR3 runs from the conserved cysteine through the conserved F or W.

TRBJ2-7 TRBV9 CASSGAGIEQYF
TRBJ1-2 TRBV6-1 CASSEVPGLSLDGYTF
TRBJ2-2 TRBV9 CASSPTLSGTGELFF
TRBJ2-7 TRBV4-3 CASSQGAGGYSYEQYF
TRBJ2-7 TRBV28 CASSFSQRDEQYF
TRBJ2-1 TRBV11-3 CASSSGPLSYNEQFF
TRBJ1-2 TRBV5-1 CASRFRQGSNYGYTF
TRBJ1-2 TRBV10-3 CAISVRQTYGYTF
TRBJ1-4 TRBV5-5 CASSQGQDAEKLFF
TRBJ1-1 TRBV29-1 CSGSTGRRPEAFF
TRBJ1-1 TRBV7-9 CASIPEGGWDTEAFF
TRBJ2-3 TRBV7-2 CASSTKLAGGADTQYF
TRBJ1-2 TRBV4-3 CASSQAATGYDYGYTF
TRBJ2-3 TRBV13 CASSLRSGSGTDTQYF
TRBJ2-1 TRBV2 CASSVWSSGDYNEQFF
TRBJ2-5 TRBV27 CASSLSGAETQYF
TRBJ2-7 TRBV5-1 CASTPGTEGSEQYF
TRBJ1-2 TRBV5-4 CASSSMRQGKYKAAYGYTF
TRBJ2-5 TRBV20-1 CSAVQETQYF
TRBJ1-1 TRBV30 CAWSLEPPMNTEAFF
TRBJ2-1 TRBV7-2 CASSSGTRLLTSSYNEQFF
TRBJ2-5 TRBV25-1 CASSEFRIETQYF
TRBJ2-2 TRBV29-1 CSVFVIDRNTGELFF
TRBJ1-2 TRBV7-6 CASTPGTESNYGYTF